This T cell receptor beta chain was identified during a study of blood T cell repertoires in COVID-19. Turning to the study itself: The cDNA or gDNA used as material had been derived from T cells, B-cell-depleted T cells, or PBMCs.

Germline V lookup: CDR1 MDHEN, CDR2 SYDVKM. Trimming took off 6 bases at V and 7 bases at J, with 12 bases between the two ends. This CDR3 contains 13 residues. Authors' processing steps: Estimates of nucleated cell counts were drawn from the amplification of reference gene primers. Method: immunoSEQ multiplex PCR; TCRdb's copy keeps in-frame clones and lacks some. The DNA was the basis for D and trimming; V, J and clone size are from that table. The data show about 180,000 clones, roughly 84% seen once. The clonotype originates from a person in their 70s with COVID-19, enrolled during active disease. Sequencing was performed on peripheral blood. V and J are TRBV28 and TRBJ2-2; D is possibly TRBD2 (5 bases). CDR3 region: CASRSGVGGELFF. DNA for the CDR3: TGTGCCAGCAGGTCCGGGGTCGGCGGGGAGCTGTTTTTT.